A selection of T cell receptor beta chains follows, all from one sample in a study of shared clonotypes between healthy human individuals. The protocol was immunoSEQ multiplex PCR, while the TCRdb copy is restricted to in-frame clones and leaves out a portion. The repertoire holds about 2 million clones, with about 95% as singletons. Sequenced sample: naive CD8+ T cells sorted from blood. These receptors came from a young man in good health. CDR3s include the opening cysteine and the closing phenylalanine or tryptophan. Fields, in order: D gene, J gene, V gene, clone size, CDR3 DNA, CDR3 protein. The D gene is left open where the match is weak. Clone size is stated in some rows and not others, as once, few, many or a class when expanded.

d_call: NA
j_call: TRBJ2-5
v_call: TRBV11-2
clone_size: few
cdr3_nt: TGTGCCAGCAGCTTAGATGAGACCCAGTACTTC
cdr3_aa: CASSLDETQYF

d_call: TRBD1
j_call: TRBJ1-1
v_call: TRBV28
clone_size: NA
cdr3_nt: TGTGCCAGCAGTTCTCCGGACAGGAGCTATGAAGCTTTCTTT
cdr3_aa: CASSSPDRSYEAFF

d_call: NA
j_call: TRBJ1-3
v_call: TRBV7-8
clone_size: NA
cdr3_nt: TGTGCCAGCAGCTTAGCAGGGAATCCTGGAAACACCATATATTTT
cdr3_aa: CASSLAGNPGNTIYF

d_call: NA
j_call: TRBJ1-2
v_call: TRBV28
clone_size: NA
cdr3_nt: TGTGCCAGCAGACGGGACCCCGGTTTCGGCTACACCTTC
cdr3_aa: CASRRDPGFGYTF

d_call: NA
j_call: TRBJ2-1
v_call: TRBV5-8
clone_size: NA
cdr3_nt: TGTGCCAGCAGCTTGGTAGGGGCAGACAATGAGCAGTTCTTC
cdr3_aa: CASSLVGADNEQFF

d_call: NA
j_call: TRBJ1-2
v_call: TRBV6-5
clone_size: NA
cdr3_nt: TGTGCCAGCAGTTACTCGGAGGGGTTCTATGGCTACACCTTC
cdr3_aa: CASSYSEGFYGYTF

d_call: TRBD2
j_call: TRBJ2-3
v_call: TRBV19
clone_size: NA
cdr3_nt: TGTGCCAGTAGTCCATTAGCGGGGAGCACAGATACGCAGTATTTT
cdr3_aa: CASSPLAGSTDTQYF

d_call: NA
j_call: TRBJ1-2
v_call: TRBV5-6
clone_size: NA
cdr3_nt: TGTGCCAGCAGCCCCGGGAGCAGCGTCTATGGCTACACCTTC
cdr3_aa: CASSPGSSVYGYTF

d_call: TRBD2
j_call: TRBJ2-2
v_call: TRBV5-6
clone_size: once
cdr3_nt: TGTGCCAGCAGCACCGGACTAGCGGGAGGAACCGGGGAGCTGTTTTTT
cdr3_aa: CASSTGLAGGTGELFF

d_call: TRBD2
j_call: TRBJ2-5
v_call: TRBV27
clone_size: NA
cdr3_nt: TGTGCCAGCAGCCTAACCCCTAGCGGGAGCCAAGAGACCCAGTACTTC
cdr3_aa: CASSLTPSGSQETQYF

d_call: NA
j_call: TRBJ2-7
v_call: TRBV27
clone_size: NA
cdr3_nt: TGTGCCAGCAGTTTAGGAGGGACTGCCTACGAGCAGTACTTC
cdr3_aa: CASSLGGTAYEQYF

d_call: NA
j_call: TRBJ2-1
v_call: TRBV27
clone_size: NA
cdr3_nt: TGTGCCAGCAGTTCCGAGACTGGAATCTACAATGAGCAGTTCTTC
cdr3_aa: CASSSETGIYNEQFF

d_call: TRBD1
j_call: TRBJ2-4
v_call: TRBV7-8
clone_size: once
cdr3_nt: TGTGCCAGCAGCTCCGACAGGGATGCCAAAAACATTCAGTACTTC
cdr3_aa: CASSSDRDAKNIQYF

d_call: NA
j_call: TRBJ1-1
v_call: TRBV6-5
clone_size: NA
cdr3_nt: TGTGCCAGCAGTTACCCCGGGAGGGAGGCTTTCTTT
cdr3_aa: CASSYPGREAFF

d_call: NA
j_call: TRBJ1-1
v_call: TRBV7-9
clone_size: NA
cdr3_nt: TGTGCCAGCAGCCAAATCAACACTGAAGCTTTCTTT
cdr3_aa: CASSQINTEAFF

d_call: NA
j_call: TRBJ1-4
v_call: TRBV6-6
clone_size: NA
cdr3_nt: TGTGCCAGCTCCCGACTCAGGGGAGCAACTAATGAAAAACTGTTTTTT
cdr3_aa: CASSRLRGATNEKLFF

d_call: NA
j_call: TRBJ1-2
v_call: TRBV9
clone_size: NA
cdr3_nt: TGTGCCAGCAGCGAGGCGGGACCGAGCTATGGCTACACCTTC
cdr3_aa: CASSEAGPSYGYTF

d_call: NA
j_call: TRBJ2-4
v_call: TRBV27
clone_size: once
cdr3_nt: TGTGCCAGCAGCCCTGAGGGACAAGGACGAAACATTCAGTACTTC
cdr3_aa: CASSPEGQGRNIQYF

d_call: NA
j_call: TRBJ1-1
v_call: TRBV7-9
clone_size: NA
cdr3_nt: TGTGCCAGCAGCCTTTCACACGGCAGGCAATTCCCTGAAGCTTTCTTT
cdr3_aa: CASSLSHGRQFPEAFF

d_call: NA
j_call: TRBJ2-1
v_call: TRBV6-5
clone_size: NA
cdr3_nt: TGTGCCAGCAGTTACCGTGGGCCTACCTGGTACAATGAGCAGTTCTTC
cdr3_aa: CASSYRGPTWYNEQFF

d_call: NA
j_call: TRBJ2-7
v_call: TRBV7-2
clone_size: NA
cdr3_nt: TGTGCCAGCAGCTCCGGACTGGCCTACGAGCAGTACTTC
cdr3_aa: CASSSGLAYEQYF

d_call: NA
j_call: TRBJ2-7
v_call: TRBV19
clone_size: NA
cdr3_nt: TGTGCCAGTAGTTCCGACCTAATGAGCTCCTACGAGCAGTACTTC
cdr3_aa: CASSSDLMSSYEQYF

d_call: NA
j_call: TRBJ2-4
v_call: TRBV4-1
clone_size: NA
cdr3_nt: TGCGCCAGCAGCCAAGCCGACGGTCCCAAAAACATTCAGTACTTC
cdr3_aa: CASSQADGPKNIQYF

d_call: TRBD2
j_call: TRBJ2-3
v_call: TRBV6-6
clone_size: NA
cdr3_nt: TGTGCCAGCAGCTACGGGACTAGCGGGGTGAAAGATACGCAGTATTTT
cdr3_aa: CASSYGTSGVKDTQYF

d_call: NA
j_call: TRBJ2-7
v_call: TRBV19
clone_size: NA
cdr3_nt: TGTGCCAGTAGTATTGGGCAGGGAGCTTCCTACGAGCAGTACTTC
cdr3_aa: CASSIGQGASYEQYF

d_call: NA
j_call: TRBJ2-3
v_call: TRBV5-1
clone_size: NA
cdr3_nt: TGCGCCAGCAGCTGGCGAATTAACACAGATACGCAGTATTTT
cdr3_aa: CASSWRINTDTQYF

d_call: TRBD2
j_call: TRBJ2-3
v_call: TRBV15
clone_size: NA
cdr3_nt: TGTGCCACCAGGAGCGGGAGCGCAGATACGCAGTATTTT
cdr3_aa: CATRSGSADTQYF

d_call: NA
j_call: TRBJ1-2
v_call: TRBV29-1
clone_size: NA
cdr3_nt: TGCAGCGTTGAGCTGTACGGGGGATACACCTTC
cdr3_aa: CSVELYGGYTF

d_call: NA
j_call: TRBJ2-1
v_call: TRBV7-9
clone_size: NA
cdr3_nt: TGTGCCAGCAGCCAGGTGGTGGGGCTAGTCGATGAGCAGTTCTTC
cdr3_aa: CASSQVVGLVDEQFF

d_call: TRBD1
j_call: TRBJ2-1
v_call: TRBV2
clone_size: NA
cdr3_nt: TGTGCCAGCAGGGTGGACAGGGAATACAATGAGCAGTTCTTC
cdr3_aa: CASRVDREYNEQFF

d_call: TRBD1
j_call: TRBJ2-7
v_call: TRBV4-1
clone_size: NA
cdr3_nt: TGCGCCAGCAGCCAGAACGGACAGGGTTCCTACGAGCAGTACTTC
cdr3_aa: CASSQNGQGSYEQYF

d_call: NA
j_call: TRBJ1-2
v_call: TRBV27
clone_size: NA
cdr3_nt: TGTGCCAGCAGTTCCCTGGACCAACGTTCGGAAGGCTACACCTTC
cdr3_aa: CASSSLDQRSEGYTF

d_call: TRBD2
j_call: TRBJ2-2
v_call: TRBV7-9
clone_size: NA
cdr3_nt: TGTGCCAGCAGCCACAGGCCGGCGGGAGCGCCGCTAGGCGGGGAGCTGTTTTTT
cdr3_aa: CASSHRPAGAPLGGELFF

d_call: TRBD1
j_call: TRBJ2-7
v_call: TRBV7-8
clone_size: NA
cdr3_nt: TGTGCCAGCAGCTTGGCAGGGGGAACATCCTACGAGCAGTACTTC
cdr3_aa: CASSLAGGTSYEQYF

d_call: NA
j_call: TRBJ1-1
v_call: TRBV13
clone_size: once
cdr3_nt: TGTGCCAGCAGCTTACGGCTGGCTGAAGCTTTCTTT
cdr3_aa: CASSLRLAEAFF

d_call: NA
j_call: TRBJ2-3
v_call: TRBV7-7
clone_size: NA
cdr3_nt: TGTGCTAGCAGCTTAATGGGCACAGATACGCAGTATTTT
cdr3_aa: CASSLMGTDTQYF

d_call: NA
j_call: TRBJ2-3
v_call: TRBV27
clone_size: NA
cdr3_nt: TGTGCCAGCAGTTCCCTCACTAGCCTTGGCACAGATACGCAGTATTTT
cdr3_aa: CASSSLTSLGTDTQYF

d_call: TRBD1
j_call: TRBJ1-1
v_call: TRBV6-5
clone_size: NA
cdr3_nt: TGTGCCAGCAGTAGACAGGGGAACACTGAAGCTTTCTTT
cdr3_aa: CASSRQGNTEAFF

d_call: TRBD1
j_call: TRBJ2-7
v_call: TRBV5-6
clone_size: NA
cdr3_nt: TGTGCCAGCAGCTCTTATCCTAGGCAGGGGGCTTTTTACGAGCAGTACTTC
cdr3_aa: CASSSYPRQGAFYEQYF

d_call: NA
j_call: TRBJ1-1
v_call: TRBV10-3
clone_size: few
cdr3_nt: TGTGCCATCAGCCCAGGCCCAGATAACACTGAAGCTTTCTTT
cdr3_aa: CAISPGPDNTEAFF

d_call: TRBD1
j_call: TRBJ2-3
v_call: TRBV12-5
clone_size: NA
cdr3_nt: TGTGCTAGTGGCTTGGGACAGGGAGGCACAGATACGCAGTATTTT
cdr3_aa: CASGLGQGGTDTQYF

d_call: NA
j_call: TRBJ2-1
v_call: TRBV1
clone_size: NA
cdr3_nt: TGCACCAGCAGCCAGGGGACTAGCGGACCCAATGAGCAGTTCTTC
cdr3_aa: CTSSQGTSGPNEQFF

d_call: NA
j_call: TRBJ1-3
v_call: TRBV7-7
clone_size: NA
cdr3_nt: TGTGCTAGCAGCTCAGCCCTGGGGGGCTCTGGAAACACCATATATTTT
cdr3_aa: CASSSALGGSGNTIYF

d_call: TRBD2
j_call: TRBJ2-7
v_call: TRBV5-1
clone_size: once
cdr3_nt: TGCGCCAGCAGCATCGGGACTAGCGGCTACGAGCAGTACTTC
cdr3_aa: CASSIGTSGYEQYF

d_call: NA
j_call: TRBJ1-2
v_call: TRBV7-9
clone_size: NA
cdr3_nt: TGTGCCACGTTAGTTGAGGGGGAAGACAATGGCTACACCTTC
cdr3_aa: CATLVEGEDNGYTF

d_call: TRBD1
j_call: TRBJ2-1
v_call: TRBV7-9
clone_size: NA
cdr3_nt: TGTGCCAGCAGCTTAGCCGGACAGGACAATGAGCAGTTCTTC
cdr3_aa: CASSLAGQDNEQFF

d_call: TRBD1
j_call: TRBJ1-5
v_call: TRBV11-2
clone_size: NA
cdr3_nt: TGTGCCAGCAGCTTAGGGACAGGGGGCGGTCAGCCCCAGCATTTT
cdr3_aa: CASSLGTGGGQPQHF

d_call: TRBD1
j_call: TRBJ2-3
v_call: TRBV2
clone_size: NA
cdr3_nt: TGTGCCAGCAACTACCGGGACAGGGAATCAGATACGCAGTATTTT
cdr3_aa: CASNYRDRESDTQYF

d_call: TRBD1
j_call: TRBJ1-2
v_call: TRBV6-5
clone_size: few
cdr3_nt: TGTGCCAGCAGTCCCCAGACAGGGAGCGATAATGGCTACACCTTC
cdr3_aa: CASSPQTGSDNGYTF

d_call: NA
j_call: TRBJ2-1
v_call: TRBV29-1
clone_size: NA
cdr3_nt: TGCAGCACGACGATTACCGAGGACGGGGCCTCGGACAATGAGCAGTTCTTC
cdr3_aa: CSTTITEDGASDNEQFF

d_call: TRBD1
j_call: TRBJ2-1
v_call: TRBV25-1
clone_size: once
cdr3_nt: TGTGCCAGCAGTGACCCTACCGGGACAGGGGCCTACAATGAGCAGTTCTTC
cdr3_aa: CASSDPTGTGAYNEQFF

d_call: NA
j_call: TRBJ2-5
v_call: TRBV2
clone_size: NA
cdr3_nt: TGTGCCTCCCAGGAGGGGGACCAAGAGACCCAGTACTTC
cdr3_aa: CASQEGDQETQYF

d_call: TRBD1
j_call: TRBJ2-2
v_call: TRBV15
clone_size: NA
cdr3_nt: TGTGCCACCAGCAGAGGAATAGTGGGACAGGGAGGTACGAACACCGGGGAGCTGTTTTTT
cdr3_aa: CATSRGIVGQGGTNTGELFF